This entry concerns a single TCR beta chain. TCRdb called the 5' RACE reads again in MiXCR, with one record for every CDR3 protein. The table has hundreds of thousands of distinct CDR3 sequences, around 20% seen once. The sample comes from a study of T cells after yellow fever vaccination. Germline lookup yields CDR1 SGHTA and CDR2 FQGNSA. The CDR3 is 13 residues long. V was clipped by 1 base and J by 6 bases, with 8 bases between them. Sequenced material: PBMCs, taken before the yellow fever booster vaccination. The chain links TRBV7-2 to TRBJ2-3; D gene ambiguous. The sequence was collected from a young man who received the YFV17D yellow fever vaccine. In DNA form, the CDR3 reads TGTGCCAGCAGCTTAGGGGCCAGGGATACGCAGTATTTT. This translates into CASSLGARDTQYF.